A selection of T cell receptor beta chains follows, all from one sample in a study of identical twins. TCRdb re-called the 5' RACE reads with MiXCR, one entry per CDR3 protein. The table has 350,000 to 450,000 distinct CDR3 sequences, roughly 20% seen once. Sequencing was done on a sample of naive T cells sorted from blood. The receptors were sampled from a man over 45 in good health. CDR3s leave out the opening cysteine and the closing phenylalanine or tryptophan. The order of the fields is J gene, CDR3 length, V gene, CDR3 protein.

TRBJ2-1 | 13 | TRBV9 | ASSQTSGRANEQF
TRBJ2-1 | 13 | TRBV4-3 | ASSQSPGAVNEQF
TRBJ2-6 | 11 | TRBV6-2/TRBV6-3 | ASMGTGANVLT
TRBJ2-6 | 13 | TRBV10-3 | AISRWTSGANVLT
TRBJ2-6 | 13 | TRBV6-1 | ASRGGGGGANVLT
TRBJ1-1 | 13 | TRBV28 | ASSLPGTGSFEAF
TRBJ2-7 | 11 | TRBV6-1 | ASGAGRVYEQY
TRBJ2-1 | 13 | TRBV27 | ASSLGARPYNEQF
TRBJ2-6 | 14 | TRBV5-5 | ASSSWGVAGANVLT
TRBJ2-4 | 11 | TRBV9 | ASSDNRENIQY
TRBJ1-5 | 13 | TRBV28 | ASSLLAGGYQPQH
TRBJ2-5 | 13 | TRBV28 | ASSPHKGGGAAQY
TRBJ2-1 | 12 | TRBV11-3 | ASSPPGLYNEQF
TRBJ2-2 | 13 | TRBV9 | ASSGAGTAPGELF
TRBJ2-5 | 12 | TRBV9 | ASSVGTESDSQY
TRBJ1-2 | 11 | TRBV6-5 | ASSYSGSGGYT
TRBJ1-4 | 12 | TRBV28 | ASRWRTTNEKLF
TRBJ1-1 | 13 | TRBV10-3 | AISDRGRANTEAF
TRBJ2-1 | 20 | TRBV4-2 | ASSQDLKVRQGRTSGYNEQF
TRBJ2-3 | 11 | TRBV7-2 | ASSLAQTDTQY
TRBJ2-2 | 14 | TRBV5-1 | ASSLVGGRDTGELF
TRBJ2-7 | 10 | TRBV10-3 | AIRVRGDEQY
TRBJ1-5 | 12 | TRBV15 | ATSRWAGVQPQH
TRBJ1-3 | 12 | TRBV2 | ASSRATAGNTIY
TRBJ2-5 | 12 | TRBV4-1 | ASSQEGVLETQY
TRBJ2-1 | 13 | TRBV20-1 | SARVSGRVHNEQF
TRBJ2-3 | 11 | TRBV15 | ATRSSGTDTQY
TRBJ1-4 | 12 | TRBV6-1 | ASSQRKGNEKLF
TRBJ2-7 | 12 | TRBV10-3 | AISEQANSYEQY
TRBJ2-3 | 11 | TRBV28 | ASRDPAWGEQY
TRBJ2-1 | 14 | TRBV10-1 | ASSRGGGGAYNEQF
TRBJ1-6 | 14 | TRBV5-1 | ASSLGGDRGNSPLH
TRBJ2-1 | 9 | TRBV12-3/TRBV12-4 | ASSQSYEQF
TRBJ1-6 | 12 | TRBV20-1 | SARMRGALSPLH
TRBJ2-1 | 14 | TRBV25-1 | ASSYLGRGDYNEQF
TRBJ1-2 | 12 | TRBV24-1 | ATSDLTINYGYT
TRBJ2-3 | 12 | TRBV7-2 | ASLAGARTDTQY
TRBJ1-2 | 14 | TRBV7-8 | ASSWIGDRNFYGYT
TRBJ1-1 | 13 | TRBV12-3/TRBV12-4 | ASTVAGIMNTEAF
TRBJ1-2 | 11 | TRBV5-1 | ASSGGQGNGYT
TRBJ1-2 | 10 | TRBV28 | ASTLRGGGYT
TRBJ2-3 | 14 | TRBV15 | ATSRDLLAGGDTQY
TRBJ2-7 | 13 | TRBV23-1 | ASSHLGTGSYEQY
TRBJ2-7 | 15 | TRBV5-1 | ASSVGREGPRVGEQY
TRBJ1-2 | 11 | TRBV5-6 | ASEPSGNYGYT
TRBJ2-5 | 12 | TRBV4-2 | ASSQDLQRPPSY
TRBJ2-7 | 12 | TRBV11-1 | ASSLGPRAYEQY
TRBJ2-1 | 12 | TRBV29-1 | SVVGQGAWNEQF
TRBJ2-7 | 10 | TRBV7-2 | ASSFSVHEQY
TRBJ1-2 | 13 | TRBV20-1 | SADLTGTGGRGYT